This T cell receptor beta chain was found in a study of cytomegalovirus exposure and HLA in healthy donors. Whole-study findings and limits: After further analysis at a later stage, 15,000 to 20,000 TCR beta sequences were associated with HLA alleles at 0.05 false discovery rate. Fewer than 200 TCR beta chains were listed as cytomegalovirus-associated. In vitro assays verified that three CMV-associated chains recognized CMV antigens specifically.

The sample holds one count of this clone. Its antigen is not identified. Trimming pared 5 bases from V and 5 bases from J, leaving 16 bases between. This CDR3 spans 14 amino acids. CDR1 and CDR2 (germline): SGHRS, YFSETQ. The PCR contained 60 Vbeta and 13 Jbeta primers. The table came from immunoSEQ multiplex PCR; TCRdb's copy has only in-frame clones and leaves some out. The sample lists 70,000 to 95,000 clones, about 76% occurring once. This sequence originates from a man between 25 and 39 years old in good health and CMV-seropositive. What was sequenced was PBMCs. J is TRBJ2-5 and V is TRBV5-1; the D is unclear. The CDR3 region has the DNA TGCGCCAGCAGGTGGGCTATGGGCTCGGAGACCCAGTACTTC. This sequence encodes CASRWAMGSETQYF. The full variable domain, completed using reference TRBV5-1 and TRBJ2-5, is KAGVTQTPRYLIKTRGQQVTLSCSPISGHRSVSWYQQTPGQGLQFLFEYFSETQRNKGNFPGRFSGRQFSNSRSEMNVSTLELGDSALYLCASRWAMGSETQYFGPGTRLLVL.